One sample yielded the 15 T cell receptor beta chains listed below, sequenced in a study of sequential checkpoint blockade in melanoma. The treatment here: randomized to nivolumab then ipilimumab (arm A) or the reverse (arm B). Assay used: immunoSEQ multiplex PCR; TCRdb lists only in-frame clones, some missing. The data hold around 18,000 clones, with 60% to 80% observed a single time. The source was CD8+ T cells sorted from blood (inferred from file names), collected from a patient given nivolumab and ipilimumab in sequence. The receptor source for this set is a human donor with melanoma.

The chain joins TRBV25-1 to TRBJ2-5, with D hard to call. Germline CDR1 reads MGHDK; CDR2 reads SYGVNS. Trimming stripped 7 bases from V and 2 bases from J, with 5 bases between. This CDR3 has 11 amino acids. CDR3 nucleotides: TGTGCCAGCATCAGGCAAGAGACCCAGTACTTC. Translated, it gives CASIRQETQYF.

The genes are TRBV9 and TRBJ2-3, with TRBD2 matching over 9 bases. The CDR3 sequence is 16 residues long. V gave up 0 bases and J gave up 5 bases; unmatched junction bases: 7. CDR1 is SGDLS, CDR2 YYNGEE, per germline. In DNA, the CDR3 is TGTGCCAGCAGCGTAGACGGCGGGGGGGCCGTAGATACGCAGTATTTT. It translates to CASSVDGGGAVDTQYF.

The V call is TRBV14, the J call TRBJ2-2, with TRBD1 as a possible D gene (6 bases). Trimming removed 4 bases from V and 7 bases from J, with 16 bases in between. Germline V gene data show CDR1 as SGHDN and CDR2 as FVKESK. The CDR3 sequence is 15 residues long. The DNA of the CDR3 is TGTGCCAGCAGCCCCGTGGGGGCGCCCGGCGGGGAGCTGTTTTTT. Encoded protein: CASSPVGAPGGELFF.

V usage is TRBV28 and J usage is TRBJ2-7; D possibly corresponds to TRBD2 (6 bases). V was shortened by 4 bases and J by 3 bases, with 10 bases between the two germline ends. There are 13 residues in the CDR3. Germline values: CDR1 MDHEN, CDR2 SYDVKM. In DNA, the CDR3 is TGTGCCAGCAGTTCGGGACTCGTCTACGAGCAGTACTTC. This encodes CASSSGLVYEQYF. Full variable domain (outside the CDR3, taken from reference TRBV28 and TRBJ2-7): DVKVTQSSRYLVKRTGEKVFLECVQDMDHENMFWYRQDPGLGLRLIYFSYDVKMKEKGDIPEGYSVSREKKERFSLILESASTNQTSMYLCASSSGLVYEQYFGPGTRLTVT.

V gene TRBV4-1 combines with J gene TRBJ2-7; 9 nucleotides match TRBD2. CDR1 MGHRA and CDR2 YSYEKL come from the germline V gene. The ends lost 4 bases at V and 2 bases at J; junction bases unmatched: 9. This CDR3 region has 16 residues. The CDR3 region is CASSRATSGQPYEQYF. The DNA for the CDR3 is TGCGCCAGCAGCCGGGCGACTAGCGGACAACCCTACGAGCAGTACTTC.

The gene calls are TRBV7-8 and TRBJ2-3, with TRBD2 identical over 7 bases. Germline-derived CDR1 and CDR2 are SGHVS and FQNEAQ. Trimming cost V 7 bases and J 2 bases; bases outside gene matches: 21. The CDR3 extends over 19 amino acids. The DNA for the CDR3 is TGTGCCAGCATCCTATTGGGATTTGCGGGACTACCACTCACAGATACGCAGTATTTT. It is translated as CASILLGFAGLPLTDTQYF.

CDR3 sequence (DNA): TGTGCCAGCAGTGAAGCGGCAGGGATAGGAAATTCACCCCTCCACTTT. Protein: CASSEAAGIGNSPLHF. This chain links TRBV6-1 with TRBJ1-6, with D perhaps matching TRBD1 (5 bases). The CDR3 consists of 16 residues. Germline-derived CDR1 and CDR2 are MNHNS and SASEGT. V lost 0 bases, J lost 7 bases, and 13 bases lay in between.

This rearrangement joins TRBV4-1 to TRBJ2-1; possible D gene TRBD2, 6 bases. V was trimmed by 4 bases and J by 9 bases, leaving 16 bases between them. CDR1 and CDR2 from the germline V gene are MGHRA and YSYEKL. This CDR3 is built from 14 residues. Written as DNA, the CDR3 is TGCGCCAGCAGCCCCGGGCTCCTGGGGGGTGAGCAGTTCTTC. It is translated as CASSPGLLGGEQFF.

This clone came up a few times. The chain recombines TRBV28 with TRBJ2-7, with D maybe TRBD2 (6 bases). The V gene lost 6 bases and the J gene lost 5 bases, with 14 bases spanning the gap. The CDR3 contains 13 residues. Looked up from germline, CDR1 is MDHEN and CDR2 is SYDVKM. The CDR3 DNA reads as TGTGCCAGCAGCCGGGACTCCATGGACGAGCAGTACTTC. Translated, it gives CASSRDSMDEQYF.

The chain is built from TRBV10-3 and TRBJ1-1, with D unresolved. The germline CDR1 and CDR2 sequences are ENHRY and SYGVKD. This CDR3 region has 17 residues. V was trimmed by 3 bases and J by 6 bases, leaving 23 bases between them. DNA for the CDR3: TGTGCCATCAGTGATCCTTCGACGAGGGAGGGAAGGGCTGAAGCTTTCTTT. Translated, it gives CAISDPSTREGRAEAFF.

V is TRBV7-8 and J is TRBJ2-5, with D possibly matching TRBD2 (7 bases). The germline V and J ends were trimmed by 8 bases and 2 bases, with 18 bases remaining between them. Looked up from germline, CDR1 is SGHVS and CDR2 is FQNEAQ. This CDR3 is built from 15 residues. The DNA for the CDR3 is TGTGCCAGCTTTATCGCGGGGGCACCGCAAGAGACCCAGTACTTC. This translates into CASFIAGAPQETQYF.

The chain couples TRBV5-4 to TRBJ2-7; 7 bases are shared with TRBD1. The CDR3 is made up of 14 amino acids. In germline, CDR1 is SGHNT, CDR2 YYREEE (reference sequence). V lost 4 bases to trimming and J lost 7 bases; unmatched junction nucleotides: 11. CDR3 residues: CASSGDRAGGEQYF. CDR3 nucleotide sequence: TGTGCCAGCAGCGGAGACAGGGCCGGAGGAGAGCAGTACTTC.

V and J are TRBV7-6 and TRBJ2-1, with D perhaps TRBD2 (6 bases). CDR1 is SGHVS, CDR2 FNYEAQ, per germline. With 4 bases removed from V and 9 bases from J, the gap between germline ends came to 13 bases. This CDR3 spans 13 amino acids. The CDR3 reads CASSSPGSSEQFF. In DNA, the CDR3 is TGTGCCAGCAGCTCCCCCGGGAGCAGTGAGCAGTTCTTC. The full variable domain, rest sourced from reference TRBV7-6 and TRBJ2-1, is GAGVSQSPRYKVTKRGQDVALRCDPISGHVSLYWYRQALGQGPEFLTYFNYEAQQDKSGLPNDRFSAERPEGSISTLTIQRTEQRDSAMYRCASSSPGSSEQFFGPGTRLTVL.

The V gene is TRBV5-5, the J gene TRBJ2-7; 7 bases line up with TRBD1. CDR1 is SGHKS, CDR2 YYEKEE, per germline (reference sequence). After removal of 4 bases from V and 4 bases from J, the junction contained 5 bases not matched to a gene. The CDR3 has 13 residues. The CDR3 here is CASSLDRAYEQYF. The CDR3, as DNA: TGTGCCAGCAGCCTCGACAGGGCGTACGAGCAGTACTTC.

The J gene is TRBJ2-3, the V gene TRBV7-2, with 12 bases fitting TRBD2. CDR1 and CDR2 (germline): SGHTA, FQGNSA. This CDR3 has 15 amino acids. With V trimmed by 6 bases and J by 2 bases, 3 bases remained unmatched. The CDR3 region is CASSRTSGDTDTQYF. The CDR3 DNA is TGTGCCAGCAGTCGGACTAGCGGGGACACAGATACGCAGTATTTT.